These 16 T cell receptor beta chains originate from one sample sequenced in a study of human T cells and chemical hapten exposure. Noted time point: pre-sensitization, week 0. Treatment noted: therapeutic diphenylcyclopropenone sensitization with weekly scalp DPC. A single record per CDR3 protein comes from TCRdb applying MiXCR to the RACE reads. The profile shows 380,000 or so distinct CDR3 sequences, about 5.4% of them singletons. Here the sequenced sample was whole blood, taken in connection with sensitization to the hapten diphenylcyclopropenone (DPC). These receptor sequences come from a woman under 30 with alopecia areata. Some clones in this sample may be carry-over from other donors' samples.

To note about this clonotype: A much bigger clone sits one base away, suggesting this may be a read error. No DNA is shown, since the ends of the CDR3 on it are uncertain; the CDR3 is the one TCRdb lists. The genes are TRBV29-1 and TRBJ2-5; the DNA was not used to check the table's D call, TRBD1. The CDR3 sequence runs 12 residues, both termini included. In germline, CDR1 is SQVTM, CDR2 ANQGSEA. CDR3 residues: CSVAPGAETLYF.

This clonotype was counted only a few times. The J gene is TRBJ1-1, the V gene TRBV5-1, with D perhaps matching TRBD1 (6 bases). The CDR3 totals 15 residues. Germline-derived CDR1 and CDR2 are SGHRS and YFSETQ. The V gene lost 3 bases and the J gene lost 3 bases, with 15 bases spanning the gap. The CDR3 DNA sequence: TGCGCCAGCAGCTACCGGAGGGGGGCTGACACTGAAGCTTTCTTT. Translated: CASSYRRGADTEAFF. The complete variable domain, with remaining parts taken from reference TRBV5-1 and TRBJ1-1, reads KAGVTQTPRYLIKTRGQQVTLSCSPISGHRSVSWYQQTPGQGLQFLFEYFSETQRNKGNFPGRFSGRQFSNSRSEMNVSTLELGDSALYLCASSYRRGADTEAFFGQGTRLTVV.

Ten or more counts support this clonotype. This chain joins TRBV12-3 or TRBV12-4 and TRBJ2-5; D call uncertain. V lost 5 bases, J lost 4 bases, and 8 bases lay in between. The CDR3 is 12 amino acids. The DNA of the CDR3 is TGTGCCAGCAGTCTCCAATCAGAGACCCAGTACTTC. This codes for CASSLQSETQYF.

Concerning this clonotype itself: A junction end diverges from the germline sequence, so it may reflect a read error. The V gene is TRBV7-7, the J gene TRBJ1-4, with D tentatively TRBD1 (5 bases). There are 13 residues in the CDR3. Germline V CDR1 and CDR2: SSHAT, FNYEAQ (reference sequence). The DNA of the CDR3 is TGTGCTAGCAGCTTAATCAGGGATGAAAAACTGTTTTTT. Translating gives CASSLIRDEKLFF.

A word on this clonotype: Germline is not matched at one junction end, which may reflect a read error. The chain has TRBV9 and TRBJ2-3; 8 nucleotides line up with TRBD1. CDR3 size: 16 residues. The V gene's germline CDR1 is SGDLS and CDR2 YYNGEE. CDR3 in DNA: TGTACCAGCAGCCCCAGACAGGGGACATTCACAGATACGCAGTATTTT. Translated: CTSSPRQGTFTDTQYF.

The chain couples TRBV11-2 to TRBJ1-1, with D uncertain. The V end lost 1 base, the J end lost 2 bases, and 11 bases lay between the germline ends. Germline V lookup: CDR1 SGHAT, CDR2 FQNNGV. This CDR3 contains 15 residues. The CDR3 here is CASSLVRGSNTEAFF. The CDR3 nucleotides are TGTGCCAGCAGCTTAGTACGCGGCAGCAACACTGAAGCTTTCTTT.

This chain uses TRBV19 with TRBJ1-2; perhaps TRBD1 as D (5 bases). Germline V gene lookup returns CDR1 LNHDA and CDR2 SQIVND (reference sequence). Trimming left V 2 bases short and J 3 bases short, with 10 bases between. This CDR3 region has 14 residues. Written as DNA, the CDR3 is TGTGCCAGTAGTATAACCGGGACCCACTATGGCTACACCTTC. Its protein is CASSITGTHYGYTF.

The genes are TRBV4-1 and TRBJ2-7; unclear D gene. V shed 4 bases and J shed 0 bases, with 10 bases lying between them. The germline gives CDR1 MGHRA, CDR2 YSYEKL. The CDR3 extends over 14 amino acids. CDR3 region: CASSLPRSSYEQYF. The DNA of the CDR3 is TGCGCCAGCAGCCTACCGCGGAGCTCCTACGAGCAGTACTTC.

There are a few counts of this clonotype. This chain uses TRBV7-3 with TRBJ2-2; TRBD2 matches at 10 bases. The V segment lost 2 bases and the J segment 5 bases; nucleotides outside the gene matches: 5. CDR3 length equals 16 residues. Germline V gene data show CDR1 as SGHTA and CDR2 as FQGTGA. CDR3 amino acids: CASSLASGGQTGELFF. CDR3 sequence (DNA): TGTGCCAGCAGCTTAGCTAGCGGGGGCCAGACCGGGGAGCTGTTTTTT. Variable domain in full (rest from reference TRBV7-3 and TRBJ2-2): GAGVSQTPSNKVTEKGKYVELRCDPISGHTALYWYRQSLGQGPEFLIYFQGTGAADDSGLPNDRFFAVRPEGSVSTLKIQRTERGDSAVYLCASSLASGGQTGELFFGEGSRLTVL.

This clonotype was counted only a few times. As DNA, the CDR3 is TGTGCCAGCAGCGGCCGACAGCCCTCTAATGAAAAACTGTTTTTT. This sequence encodes CASSGRQPSNEKLFF. The chain employs TRBV11-2 and TRBJ1-4; the D gene is possibly TRBD1 (5 bases). The length of the CDR3 is 15 residues. CDR1 is SGHAT, CDR2 FQNNGV, per germline. The germline V and J ends were trimmed by 5 bases and 3 bases, with 13 bases remaining between them.

This clonotype has ten or more counts. This chain joins TRBV2 and TRBJ1-4; possible D gene TRBD1, 6 bases. CDR1 and CDR2 from the germline V gene are SNHLY and FYNNEI. Trimming took 6 bases from V and 2 from J, leaving 13 bases between them. The CDR3 consists of 15 residues. The DNA for the CDR3 is TGTGCCAGCAGGGGCCCCACAGGGACTAATGAAAAACTGTTTTTT. Its translation: CASRGPTGTNEKLFF.

The table lists this clonotype with a few counts. The V call is TRBV6-1, the J call TRBJ1-1; D possibly corresponds to TRBD1 (6 bases). The CDR3 loop spans 16 amino acids. Germline V CDR1 and CDR2: MNHNS, SASEGT. With 7 bases removed from V and 0 bases from J, the gap between germline ends came to 18 bases. The CDR3 protein is CASTPQPTGLNTEAFF. CDR3 bases: TGTGCCAGCACCCCACAACCGACAGGCCTGAACACTGAAGCTTTCTTT.

A few counts support this clonotype. The chain combines TRBV18 with TRBJ1-3; no firm D call. Deletions cut 1 base from V and 0 bases from J, with 7 bases between. In germline, CDR1 is KGHSH, CDR2 LQKENI. The CDR3 runs to 15 residues. The CDR3 DNA reads TGTGCCAGCTCACCACAGGGAAACTCTGGAAACACCATATATTTT. Translation: CASSPQGNSGNTIYF.

The gene calls are TRBV7-2 and TRBJ2-1, with 8 bases identical to TRBD2. V trimming: 2 bases; J trimming: 7 bases; junction bases outside the gene matches: 10. Germline-derived CDR1 and CDR2 are SGHTA and FQGNSA. CDR3 size: 16 residues. The chain's CDR3 is CASSLKLGTSLNEQFF. CDR3 coding DNA: TGTGCCAGCAGCTTAAAGCTCGGGACTAGTTTAAATGAGCAGTTCTTC.

The chain joins TRBV6-6 to TRBJ1-4; a weak D match, TRBD1 (5 bases). CDR1 MNHNY and CDR2 SVGAGI come from the germline V gene (reference sequence). The CDR3 runs to 14 residues. Trimming stripped 2 bases from V and 4 bases from J, with 8 bases between. The CDR3 reads CASSYRQGNEKLFF. The CDR3 region has the DNA TGTGCCAGCAGTTACCGGCAGGGTAATGAAAAACTGTTTTTT.

Only a few counts were recorded for this clonotype. The chain links TRBV13 to TRBJ2-2; no clear D gene. Germline values: CDR1 PRHDT, CDR2 FYEKMQ (reference sequence). The CDR3 runs 15 residues. Trimming took off 2 bases at V and 1 base at J, with 8 bases between the two ends. The CDR3 loop is CASSLQPGNTGELFF. CDR3 in DNA: TGTGCCAGCAGCTTACAGCCGGGGAACACCGGGGAGCTGTTTTTT.